Described below is a single TCR beta chain sequence and its context. Original handling: Researchers report that nucleated cell counts were estimated from reference gene primer amplification. The protocol was immunoSEQ multiplex PCR, while the TCRdb copy is restricted to in-frame clones and leaves out a portion. The DNA gave D and trimming, while V, J and clone size come from that table. The table lists roughly 35,000 clones, approximately 91% of them singletons. V was pared by 3 bases and J by 4 bases, with 9 bases of the junction left unmatched. This CDR3 comprises 16 residues. Germline CDR1 SGHNT, CDR2 YYREEE (reference sequence). These data come from a study of blood T cell repertoires in COVID-19.

The receptor was isolated from a man aged 65 to 85 with acute or convalescent COVID-19. Sequences were obtained from peripheral blood. The chain uses TRBV5-4 and TRBJ2-2; 7 bases are a match to TRBD2. DNA for the CDR3: TGTGCCAGCAGCTCCCGGGCCCTAGCGGTCACCGGGGAGCTGTTTTTT. This sequence encodes CASSSRALAVTGELFF.